The clone carrying this T cell receptor (beta chain) was picked up many times. CDR3 length: 14 residues. V was clipped by 5 bases and J by 3 bases; unmatched bases: 6. Germline lookup yields CDR1 MNHEY and CDR2 SMNVEV (reference sequence). These data come from a study of T cells in Graves' hyperthyroidism and ophthalmopathy. Each diagnosis was grounded in clinical symptoms, serum thyroxine and TRAb, thyroid ultrasound, and orbital computed tomography. TCR beta CDR3 regions were amplified from RNA. Researchers ran a first-round RT-PCR on the TCR CDR3 using the HTBI primer set. TCRdb redid the calling of the multiplex PCR reads with MiXCR, one entry per CDR3 protein. This table holds some 440,000 distinct CDR3 sequences, approximately 14% found once.

What was sequenced was blood. The V gene is TRBV27, the J gene TRBJ2-7; 8 bases fit TRBD1. The clonotype was recovered from a woman aged 18-29 years with Graves' hyperthyroidism. CDR3 sequence reads: CASSTWDRNYEQYF. The CDR3 DNA is TGTGCCAGCAGTACATGGGACAGGAACTACGAGCAGTACTTC.